This T cell receptor beta chain was sequenced for a study of blood T cell repertoires in COVID-19. Turning to the study itself: PBMCs, B-cell-depleted T cells, or T cells were the source of the cDNA or gDNA that made up the material.

Assignments of participants to cohorts depended upon their own reported clinical history. This clone was observed a handful of times. Assay used: immunoSEQ multiplex PCR; TCRdb lists only in-frame clones, some missing. The sample contains 380,000 or so clones, approximately 86% of which appear only once. The CDR3 runs to 19 residues. Looked up from germline, CDR1 is SEHNR and CDR2 is FQNEAQ (reference sequence). Between the trimmed V and J ends, which lost 5 bases and 0 bases, there was a span of 25 bases. The TCR originated in a woman aged 40 to 50 with acute COVID-19. The chain has TRBV7-9 and TRBJ2-5; D perhaps matches TRBD2 (6 bases). The specimen was PBMCs or T cells enriched from blood (not recorded which). The CDR3: CASSPMRGGRASYQETQYF. The CDR3 nucleotides read TGTGCCAGCAGCCCCATGCGGGGTGGGCGCGCCTCGTACCAAGAGACCCAGTACTTC.